The present T cell receptor beta chain was sequenced within a study of cytomegalovirus exposure and HLA in healthy donors. Amplification used 60 Vbeta primers and 13 Jbeta primers. Libraries were prepared by immunoSEQ multiplex PCR; TCRdb keeps only in-frame clonotypes and omits some of them. The table shows 120,000 or so clones, with 80% to 85% occurring only once. The CDR3 loop spans 14 amino acids. Germline V gives CDR1 SGHVS, CDR2 FNYEAQ. Trimming shortened V by 3 bases and J by 7 bases, and 13 bases separated the two germline ends. Of note for this clone: What it recognizes is unknown.

Study-wide results and caveats: In a later analysis, most CMV-associated TCR beta chains appeared HLA-restricted.

The genes are TRBV7-6 and TRBJ1-5; maybe TRBD1 (6 bases). The sample was PBMCs. The source of this sequence is a human donor in good health. The CDR3 sequence: CASSFGQFEQPQHF. The DNA of the CDR3 is TGTGCCAGCAGCTTTGGACAGTTCGAACAGCCCCAGCATTTT.